One and the same sample provided the 19 T cell receptor beta chains below, sequenced in a study of blood T cells in healthy people across ages (dated by TCRdb to the mid-2010s). The receptor library was made with 5' RACE. Sequenced using an Illumina HiSeq 2500. A second PCR of roughly 6 to 11 cycles was run with a J-beta primer mix and a sample-barcoded 5' primer. TCRdb applied fastp at Q25 and MiXCR to the public reads, then kept only in-frame beta chains. A single entry per CDR3 protein holds the most common genes and DNA from its merged rows. The sample profile shows 660,000 or so distinct CDR3 sequences; approximately 50% of them were found once. The leading ten clones occupy 30% to 40% of the sample. Sequencing was carried out using blood. The receptors stem from a man between 60 and 70 years old in good health.

The chain links TRBV25-1 to TRBJ2-1, with 9 nucleotides matching TRBD2. The J call is in doubt because the DNA end fits TRBJ2-7 better. This CDR3 spans 17 amino acids. The V gene's germline CDR1 is MGHDK and CDR2 SYGVNS. CDR3 sequence reads: CASSEYQSGGRGNEQYF. DNA of the CDR3: TGTGCCAGCAGTGAATATCAGAGCGGGGGGAGGGGAAATGAGCAGTACTTC.

The CDR3 coding sequence is TGTGCCAGCGCATGGCAGGCGATGAATTCACCCCTCCACTTT. It yields the protein CASAWQAMNSPLHF. The chain has TRBV12-3 or TRBV12-4 and TRBJ1-6; D unresolved. The V and J ends lost 8 bases and 7 bases respectively, with 15 bases between them. This CDR3 comprises 14 residues.

The chain is built from TRBV7-9 and TRBJ1-2, with a weak D call TRBD1 (5 bases). Germline V CDR1 and CDR2: SEHNR, FQNEAQ (reference sequence). The CDR3 consists of 13 residues. Deletions cut 0 bases from V and 8 bases from J, with 10 bases between. This CDR3 is CASSLAGHSGYTF. CDR3 in DNA: TGTGCCAGCAGCTTAGCGGGGCATAGCGGCTACACCTTC.

This clonotype occurred a few times. The gene calls are TRBV29-1 and TRBJ2-1, with 11 positions matching TRBD2. The CDR3 loop spans 14 amino acids. Per germline, CDR1 SQVTM and CDR2 ANQGSEA. With 4 bases clipped from V and 8 bases from J, the junction kept 7 bases outside the gene matches. The CDR3 sequence: CSVAGSGGGDEQFF. CDR3 DNA sequence: TGCAGCGTTGCGGGTAGCGGGGGGGGAGATGAGCAGTTCTTC.

V and J are TRBV20-1 and TRBJ1-4; D gene unclear. Germline CDR1 reads DFQATT; CDR2 reads SNEGSKA (reference sequence). The CDR3 consists of 15 residues. Trimming left V 0 bases short and J 3 bases short, with 11 bases between. CDR3 sequence: CSARDLEPSNEKLFF. CDR3 DNA: TGCAGTGCTAGAGATCTAGAGCCGTCTAATGAAAAACTGTTTTTT.

This clonotype was seen just once. The genes are TRBV10-3 and TRBJ2-7; D unclear. Between the trimmed V and J ends, which lost 8 bases and 2 bases, there was a span of 13 bases. This CDR3 comprises 13 residues. Germline V CDR1 and CDR2: ENHRY, SYGVKD. In nucleotides, the CDR3 is TGTGCCATCGGAAATCAAGTAGCCTACGAGCAGTACTTC. It yields the protein CAIGNQVAYEQYF.

The rearrangement uses TRBV18 and TRBJ2-7, with TRBD1 as a possible D gene (6 bases). CDR3 size: 14 residues. With 2 bases removed from V and 3 bases from J, the gap between germline ends came to 11 bases. Germline V gene lookup returns CDR1 KGHSH and CDR2 LQKENI. The CDR3 reads CASSPRDTHYEQYF. CDR3 nucleotides: TGTGCCAGCTCACCAAGGGACACCCACTACGAGCAGTACTTC.

This clonotype was detected only a few times. This chain joins TRBV7-2 and TRBJ2-1, with D possibly being TRBD1 (5 bases). CDR1 SGHTA and CDR2 FQGNSA come from the germline V gene. The CDR3 is 15 amino acids. Trimming stripped 1 base from V and 5 bases from J, with 12 bases between. CDR3 sequence (DNA): TGTGCCAGCAGCTTAGTCGCGGACACTAACAATGAGCAGTTCTTC. This translates into CASSLVADTNNEQFF.

The CDR3 is CASSQVFSSGGNNEQYF. The CDR3 DNA sequence: TGTGCCAGCAGCCAAGTTTTCTCTAGCGGGGGAAACAATGAGCAGTACTTC. V usage is TRBV14 and J usage is TRBJ2-4; TRBD2 matches at 10 bases. Losses at the gene ends were 1 base for V and 13 bases for J; bases not matched to a gene: 16. The CDR3 contains 17 residues. Germline CDR1 SGHDN, CDR2 FVKESK.

This clonotype was seen only a few times. This chain links TRBV2 with TRBJ2-3; 9 positions match TRBD2. The CDR3 consists of 15 residues. V lost 8 bases, J lost 3 bases, and 9 bases stayed unmatched. Germline V lookup: CDR1 SNHLY, CDR2 FYNNEI. CDR3 in DNA: TGTGCCAGCTTACCGAGGCGGGGGGGGACAGATACGCAGTATTTT. This encodes CASLPRRGGTDTQYF.

The genes are TRBV3-1 and TRBJ2-7; 7 bases are a match to TRBD1. The DNA end is a closer match to TRBJ2-5, so the J assignment may be wrong. CDR1 and CDR2 (germline): LGHDT, YNNKEL (reference sequence). The CDR3 runs to 14 residues. The CDR3 DNA is TGTGCCAGCAGATTCGACAGGGCTGGGGAGACCCAGTACTTC. It is translated as CASRFDRAGETQYF.

This chain links TRBV6-1 with TRBJ2-2, with D possibly TRBD2 on 6 matching bases. Per germline, CDR1 MNHNS and CDR2 SASEGT. The CDR3 is 15 residues long. V lost 6 bases to trimming and J lost 7 bases, with 18 bases between them. The CDR3 protein is CASRGGLLRSGELFF. The DNA of the CDR3 is TGTGCCAGCAGGGGCGGACTATTGCGGAGCGGGGAGCTGTTTTTT.

As for this clonotype: A junction end diverges from the germline sequence, so it may reflect a read error. The chain couples TRBV9 to TRBJ1-4; TRBD1 matches at 9 bases. Germline values: CDR1 SGDLS, CDR2 YYNGEE. This CDR3 region has 18 residues. DNA of the CDR3: TGTGCCAGCAGCCTCCAGAGCGGACAGGGGACAACTAATGAAAAACCGTTTTTT. Its protein is CASSLQSGQGTTNEKPFF.

The chain has TRBV10-3 and TRBJ2-2, with D perhaps matching TRBD1 or TRBD2 (5 bases each). Germline V CDR1 and CDR2: ENHRY, SYGVKD. The CDR3 extends over 13 amino acids. With 10 bases removed from V and 4 bases from J, the gap between germline ends came to 13 bases. The CDR3 protein is CASRQGRTGELFF. In DNA form, the CDR3 reads TGTGCCAGCCGGCAGGGACGCACCGGGGAGCTGTTTTTT.

The CDR3 sequence: CASSLSKGVPPMPLHF. The CDR3 DNA reads TGTGCCAGCAGTTTATCGAAGGGGGTACCCCCGATGCCCCTCCACTTT. The chain carries TRBV27 and TRBJ1-6, with D possibly TRBD1 on 6 matching bases. V gave up 0 bases and J gave up 13 bases, with 19 bases separating them. Germline assignment: CDR1 MNHEY and CDR2 SMNVEV (reference sequence). The CDR3 extends over 16 amino acids.

The chain carries TRBV6-1 and TRBJ2-5, with 11 bases matching TRBD2. The germline gives CDR1 MNHNS, CDR2 SASEGT. V lost 0 bases and J lost 0; bases outside the gene matches: 6. This CDR3 has 18 amino acids. The CDR3 DNA reads as TGTGCCAGCAGTGAAGCATCGGCTAGCGGGGGGTACCAAGAGACCCAGTACTTC. Its translation is CASSEASASGGYQETQYF.

This chain joins TRBV20-1 and TRBJ1-6; TRBD1 is a possible D gene (6 bases). Trimming took 3 bases from V and 14 from J, leaving 11 bases between them. This CDR3 contains 11 residues. CDR1 is DFQATT, CDR2 SNEGSKA, per germline (reference sequence). The CDR3 DNA sequence: TGCAGTGCTAGTAGGGGGGGGGCCCTCCACTTT. The encoded protein is CSASRGGALHF.

This clonotype appeared a few times. This chain joins TRBV4-1 and TRBJ2-5; unclear D gene. V was pared by 1 base and J by 4 bases, with 7 bases between. The CDR3 spans 13 residues. Germline V gene sequence: CDR1 MGHRA, CDR2 YSYEKL. The DNA of the CDR3 is TGCGCCAGCAGCCAAGTTTCGAGAGAGACCCAGTACTTC. Residues: CASSQVSRETQYF.

This clonotype has a handful of counts. The rearrangement joins TRBV20-1 to TRBJ2-4; tentatively, D is TRBD2 (7 bases). Trimming removed 3 bases at V and 4 bases at J, with 16 bases between. Germline-derived CDR1 and CDR2 are DFQATT and SNEGSKA (reference sequence). This CDR3 is 15 amino acids long. The CDR3 sequence: CSARGGAGAKNIQYF. For the CDR3, the DNA is TGCAGTGCTAGGGGGGGGGCCGGAGCGAAAAACATTCAGTACTTC.